The 28 T cell receptor beta chains presented below share a single source sample, sequenced in a study of blood T cell repertoires in COVID-19 (dated by TCRdb to 2020 to 2021). Library prep was done by the immunoSEQ multiplex PCR assay. TCRdb stores this immuneACCESS table with in-frame sequences only. Part of the clones is absent; in the studies checked, under half of the shortfall reflects unresolved V genes, and no reason is known for the rest. The sample table records about 150,000 clones; 70% to 90% of these occur just once. The top ten hold about 3% of the sample. The sample taken for sequencing was peripheral blood. The receptors were sampled from a woman aged 35 to 49 with active or convalescent COVID-19.

The rearrangement joins TRBV2 to TRBJ2-2; 13 nucleotides line up with TRBD2. The ends lost 7 bases at V and 6 bases at J; junction bases unmatched: 8. This CDR3 region has 16 residues. The germline CDR1 and CDR2 sequences are SNHLY and FYNNEI. CDR3 nucleotide sequence: TGTGCCAGCACCCTGACTAGCGGGGGGTTAGCCGGGGAGCTGTTTTTT. Its protein is CASTLTSGGLAGELFF.

The rearrangement joins TRBV7-2 to TRBJ2-2, with D perhaps TRBD1 (5 bases). The V gene's germline CDR1 is SGHTA and CDR2 FQGNSA. The germline V and J ends were trimmed by 5 bases and 5 bases, with 15 bases remaining between them. The CDR3 contains 15 residues. CDR3 sequence (DNA): TGTGCCAGCAGCCCAGGCCAGGGTAGGACCGGGGAGCTGTTTTTT. Protein sequence: CASSPGQGRTGELFF.

This clone was detected only a few times. This sequence joins TRBV19 and TRBJ1-1; D not resolved. Germline CDR1 reads LNHDA; CDR2 reads SQIVND (reference sequence). V gave up 8 bases and J gave up 6 bases, with 22 bases separating them. The length of the CDR3 is 15 residues. CDR3 protein: CASLPYRGRSPEAFF. The CDR3 DNA follows: TGTGCCAGTCTCCCCTATCGAGGCCGGAGCCCTGAAGCTTTCTTT.

The sample holds a few counts of this clone. The rearrangement uses TRBV19 and TRBJ1-1, with a weak D call TRBD1 (6 bases). V was trimmed by 7 bases and J by 10 bases, leaving 16 bases between them. Germline lookup yields CDR1 LNHDA and CDR2 SQIVND (reference sequence). This CDR3 has 12 residues. CDR3 protein: CASTQGVGAAFF. The CDR3 nucleotides read TGTGCCAGTACCCAGGGAGTGGGGGCAGCTTTCTTT.

The rearrangement uses TRBV28 and TRBJ1-1; D not resolved. V gave up 8 bases and J gave up 7 bases, with 23 bases separating them. CDR3 size: 15 residues. The V gene's germline CDR1 is MDHEN and CDR2 SYDVKM. In DNA, the CDR3 is TGTGCCAGCCTAACTAAAGATCGGTCGGGAAATGAAGCTTTCTTT. It specifies CASLTKDRSGNEAFF.

The genes are TRBV30 and TRBJ2-3; TRBD2 agrees at 13 bases. The CDR3 sequence is 13 residues long. Germline assignment: CDR1 GTSNPN and CDR2 SVGIG (reference sequence). V shed 8 bases and J 6 bases; nucleotides not matched to a gene: 5. The CDR3 DNA is TGTGCCCGGACTAGCGGGAGACCCGATACGCAGTATTTT. Translation: CARTSGRPDTQYF.

CDR3 sequence (DNA): TGTGCCAGCAGCCAAGTGTGCCACTCTAAGGGGGAGACCCAGTACTTC. Amino acid sequence: CASSQVCHSKGETQYF. This chain links TRBV3-1 (or the pseudogene TRBV3-2) with TRBJ2-5; TRBD1 is a possible D gene (5 bases). The CDR3 length is 16 residues. V was clipped by 1 base and J by 5 bases, with 17 bases between them. Germline CDR1 reads LGHDT; CDR2 reads YNNKEL (reference sequence).

The chain joins TRBV4-1 to TRBJ2-3; D gene ambiguous. Germline assignment: CDR1 MGHRA and CDR2 YSYEKL. The CDR3 is 15 residues long. Trimming cost V 4 bases and J 1 base, with 12 bases left between them. The CDR3 sequence is CASSPQIQRTDTQYF. CDR3 in DNA: TGCGCCAGCAGCCCCCAGATACAGCGCACAGATACGCAGTATTTT.

The chain employs TRBV29-1 and TRBJ1-2; D might be TRBD1 (6 bases). The CDR3 is 14 amino acids. V was pared by 0 bases and J by 8 bases, with 16 bases between. CDR1 SQVTM and CDR2 ANQGSEA come from the germline V gene. The CDR3, as DNA: TGCAGCGTTGAAGAGGGGAATTTTGGGGGCGGCTACACCTTC. Residues: CSVEEGNFGGGYTF.

The rearrangement joins TRBV10-3 to TRBJ2-5; 10 bases map to TRBD1. J gave up 5 bases and V 11 bases, and 14 bases lay outside the gene matches. Germline CDR1 reads ENHRY; CDR2 reads SYGVKD. The CDR3 contains 15 residues. Written as DNA, the CDR3 is TGTGCCGGCTCCCCCGGGACAGGGGTGACGGAGACCCAGTACTTC. This encodes CAGSPGTGVTETQYF.

This clone appeared a single time. The chain uses TRBV16 and TRBJ2-7, with 7 bases that match TRBD1. Germline values: CDR1 KGHSY, CDR2 FQNENV. Trimming cost V 6 bases and J 3 bases; bases outside gene matches: 11. The CDR3 contains 15 residues. CDR3 coding DNA: TGTGCCAGCAGAGGTGGGGACAGAAGAGACTACGAGCAGTACTTC. It yields the protein CASRGGDRRDYEQYF.

The chain links TRBV18 to TRBJ2-1, with 12 bases lining up with TRBD2. CDR1 is KGHSH and CDR2 is LQKENI in the germline V gene. V gave up 6 bases and J gave up 2 bases; unmatched junction bases: 5. CDR3 length: 16 amino acids. CDR3 nucleotides: TGTGCCAGCTCGCTGACTAGCGGGGGCCCCTACAATGAGCAGTTCTTC. Amino acids: CASSLTSGGPYNEQFF.

The CDR3 sequence is CASSLPAPGPQHF. CDR3 sequence (DNA): TGTGCCAGCAGTTTACCGGCCCCAGGGCCCCAGCATTTT. The rearrangement links TRBV28 to TRBJ1-5; D remains ambiguous. CDR3 length: 13 amino acids. CDR1 MDHEN and CDR2 SYDVKM come from the germline V gene. Trimming removed 2 bases at V and 9 bases at J, with 11 bases between.

The V gene is TRBV11-2, the J gene TRBJ1-6; 9 bases align to TRBD1. Trimming at V came to 6 bases and at J to 2 bases, leaving 11 bases not matched to a gene. Per the germline V gene, CDR1 is SGHAT and CDR2 is FQNNGV. The CDR3 totals 18 residues. The CDR3 protein is CASRAAIGDRAYNSPLHF. CDR3 sequence (DNA): TGTGCCAGCAGAGCTGCTATCGGGGACAGGGCCTATAATTCACCCCTCCACTTT.

The J gene is TRBJ2-1, the V gene TRBV20-1; TRBD2 aligns across 10 bases. In germline, CDR1 is DFQATT, CDR2 SNEGSKA (reference sequence). Trimming removed 3 bases from V and 5 bases from J; junction bases left unmatched: 7. The CDR3 consists of 15 residues. For the CDR3, the DNA is TGCAGTGCTAGTATTGAGCGGGGGGGACACAATGAGCAGTTCTTC. This gives the protein CSASIERGGHNEQFF.

J is TRBJ2-7 and V is TRBV28; D is possibly TRBD2 (6 bases). The CDR3 consists of 14 residues. Germline lookup yields CDR1 MDHEN and CDR2 SYDVKM. V was clipped by 5 bases and J by 1 base, with 12 bases between them. CDR3 sequence (DNA): TGTGCCAGCAGTCCCCGGGACTGGTCCTACGAGCAGTACTTC. Translated, it gives CASSPRDWSYEQYF.

This rearrangement joins TRBV6-6 to TRBJ1-1; D may be TRBD1 (5 bases). The CDR3 has 15 residues. The germline CDR1 and CDR2 sequences are MNHNY and SVGAGI (reference sequence). The ends were cut back, 6 bases at V and 1 base at J, with 15 bases in the middle. The CDR3 is CASSLGTGGNTEAFF. In nucleotides, the CDR3 is TGTGCCAGCAGCCTCGGGACGGGGGGGAACACTGAAGCTTTCTTT.

The chain carries TRBV28 and TRBJ1-4; 9 nucleotides match TRBD1. The V gene end was trimmed by 3 bases and the J gene end by 12 bases; junction bases not matched to a gene: 8. CDR1 and CDR2 from the germline V gene are MDHEN and SYDVKM. This CDR3 has 14 residues. DNA for the CDR3: TGTGCCAGCAGTTTTCCGGGACAGGGAGTTCAACTGTTTTTT. It encodes CASSFPGQGVQLFF.

The rearrangement uses TRBV4-3 and TRBJ2-2, with D unclear. The V gene's germline CDR1 is LGHNA and CDR2 YSLEER. This CDR3 comprises 16 residues. V dropped 0 bases and J dropped 4 bases, with 12 bases sitting between them. CDR3 coding DNA: TGCGCCAGCAGCCAAGATGAAGCGCAACCCACCGGGGAGCTGTTTTTT. This encodes CASSQDEAQPTGELFF.

The chain is built from TRBV19 and TRBJ1-5; D is perhaps TRBD1 (5 bases). The V end lost 1 base, the J end lost 4 bases, and 23 bases lay between the germline ends. Germline V gives CDR1 LNHDA, CDR2 SQIVND (reference sequence). CDR3 length: 19 amino acids. The CDR3 DNA reads as TGTGCCAGTAGTATAGGCCCGGCAGGGTGGCAATCCGTAAATCAGCCCCAGCATTTT. It translates to CASSIGPAGWQSVNQPQHF.

The V call is TRBV29-1, the J call TRBJ1-2; tentative D call: TRBD1 (6 bases). CDR3 size: 13 residues. The germline V gene has CDR1 SQVTM and CDR2 ANQGSEA. The germline V and J ends were trimmed by 6 bases and 3 bases, with 14 bases remaining between them. The CDR3 DNA is TGCAGCGTCGGACAGTTATTTTACTATGGCTACACCTTC. It translates to CSVGQLFYYGYTF.

This chain connects TRBV18 to TRBJ1-2, with TRBD1 as a possible D gene (6 bases). This CDR3 has 13 residues. The V and J ends lost 2 bases and 9 bases respectively, with 13 bases between them. CDR1 and CDR2 from the germline V gene are KGHSH and LQKENI. Written as DNA, the CDR3 is TGTGCCAGCTCACCAGACAGGCAGGTGAGCTACACCTTC. It encodes CASSPDRQVSYTF.

The rearrangement links TRBV5-4 to TRBJ1-2; TRBD1 is a possible D gene (5 bases). Germline V gene data show CDR1 as SGHNT and CDR2 as YYREEE (reference sequence). The CDR3 loop spans 12 amino acids. The V and J ends lost 1 base and 6 bases respectively, with 7 bases between them. CDR3 amino acids: CASSLKGDGYTF. The CDR3 DNA sequence: TGTGCCAGCAGCTTGAAAGGGGATGGCTACACCTTC.

V is TRBV27 and J is TRBJ2-2; 9 bases align to TRBD1. This CDR3 is 13 amino acids long. Trimming removed 4 bases from V and 6 bases from J; junction bases left unmatched: 0. Germline V lookup: CDR1 MNHEY, CDR2 SMNVEV (reference sequence). CDR3 nucleotide sequence: TGTGCCAGCAGTTGGACAGGGGCCGGGGAGCTGTTTTTT. Translating gives CASSWTGAGELFF.

This clone has only one observation. The chain employs TRBV27 and TRBJ1-4, with a tentative D call TRBD1 (6 bases). V shed 2 bases and J shed 0 bases, with 22 bases lying between them. This CDR3 region has 20 residues. In germline, CDR1 is MNHEY, CDR2 SMNVEV (reference sequence). The CDR3 reads CASSLTPPRGGAATNEKLFF. CDR3 coding DNA: TGTGCCAGCAGTTTAACTCCCCCTCGCGGGGGCGCAGCAACTAATGAAAAACTGTTTTTT.

V and J are TRBV5-1 and TRBJ2-1; 10 nucleotides line up with TRBD2. Germline trimming cut 6 bases from V and 1 base from J; bases unmatched to any gene: 10. Germline assignment: CDR1 SGHRS and CDR2 YFSETQ. The CDR3 is 17 residues long. The CDR3 DNA sequence: TGCGCCAGCAAAGGTGATAGCGGGGGGAATTCCTACAATGAGCAGTTCTTC. This gives the protein CASKGDSGGNSYNEQFF.

This sequence joins TRBV18 and TRBJ1-4; 9 bases fit TRBD1. This CDR3 is 15 amino acids long. With 3 bases clipped from V and 4 bases from J, the junction kept 3 bases outside the gene matches. Per the germline V gene, CDR1 is KGHSH and CDR2 is LQKENI. This chain's CDR3 is CASSPLGQGNEKLFF. DNA for the CDR3: TGTGCCAGCTCACCCTTGGGACAGGGTAATGAAAAACTGTTTTTT.

The V call is TRBV5-1, the J call TRBJ1-4, with a weak D call TRBD1 (6 bases). Germline CDR1 reads SGHRS; CDR2 reads YFSETQ. V lost 0 bases and J lost 7, with 16 bases in between. CDR3 length: 16 residues. The CDR3 DNA reads TGCGCCAGCAGCTTGGCCCGCAGGGGCTTCAGTGAAAAACTGTTTTTT. Amino acids: CASSLARRGFSEKLFF.